The 22 T cell receptor beta chains given below trace back to one sample, sequenced in a study of OX40 agonist ivuxolimab in advanced cancers. The method was the immunoSEQ multiplex PCR assay. The table was pulled from immuneACCESS by TCRdb, which kept in-frame rearrangements only. Such tables lose some clones; where checked, under half of the loss comes from unresolved V genes, and the rest has no known cause. A total of some 15,000 clones appear in this sample, 80% to 90% of them only once. The top ten hold 42% of the sample. The sample was CD4+ or CD8+ T cells sorted from blood, taken in a trial of the OX40 agonist ivuxolimab. The receptors were gathered from an adult with an advanced solid tumor such as melanoma, head and neck, liver or kidney cancer.

The V call is TRBV19, the J call TRBJ1-1; unclear D gene. The CDR3 covers 14 residues. Trimming removed 5 bases from V and 1 base from J, with 11 bases in between. Germline loops: CDR1 LNHDA, CDR2 SQIVND (reference sequence). CDR3 protein: CASSLQGRNTEAFF. CDR3 sequence (DNA): TGTGCCAGTAGTCTCCAAGGACGGAACACTGAAGCTTTCTTT.

This clone was seen a few times. The chain carries TRBV7-2 and TRBJ2-7; D is tentatively TRBD1 or TRBD2 (5 bases each). V lost 3 bases to trimming and J lost 4 bases, with 13 bases between them. Per germline, CDR1 SGHTA and CDR2 FQGNSA. The CDR3 runs 14 residues. The CDR3 bases are TGTGCCAGCAGCTTTCAACCGGGACCTTACGAGCAGTACTTC. It specifies CASSFQPGPYEQYF.

The chain recombines TRBV4-3 with TRBJ1-2; D unresolved. This CDR3 spans 15 amino acids. Germline V gives CDR1 LGHNA, CDR2 YSLEER. The germline V and J ends were trimmed by 0 bases and 7 bases, with 15 bases remaining between them. This CDR3 reads CASSQERATRGGYTF. The CDR3 bases are TGCGCCAGCAGCCAAGAACGGGCGACCCGCGGTGGCTACACCTTC.

This chain joins TRBV10-3 and TRBJ2-7; D gene uncertain. The V gene's germline CDR1 is ENHRY and CDR2 SYGVKD. The CDR3 length is 13 residues. V lost 2 bases and J 2 bases, leaving 7 bases between the germline ends. The CDR3 bases are TGTGCCATCAGTGAGGGGATCACCTACGAGCAGTACTTC. Amino acid sequence: CAISEGITYEQYF.

V and J are TRBV19 and TRBJ1-1; D gene unclear. This CDR3 region has 13 residues. V lost 2 bases, J lost 6 bases, and 10 bases lay in between. The germline gives CDR1 LNHDA, CDR2 SQIVND (reference sequence). This chain's CDR3 is CASSIRSYPEAFF. Here the CDR3 DNA reads TGTGCCAGTAGTATACGGTCTTATCCTGAAGCTTTCTTT.

This chain joins TRBV19 and TRBJ2-1, with a possible D match to TRBD2 (6 bases). CDR1 LNHDA and CDR2 SQIVND come from the germline V gene (reference sequence). V shed 5 bases and J shed 4 bases, with 15 bases lying between them. CDR3 size: 15 residues. The CDR3 nucleotides are TGTGCCAGTAGTCCATCTGGGACTCCGTACAATGAGCAGTTCTTC. As protein: CASSPSGTPYNEQFF.

This chain joins TRBV27 and TRBJ2-1; weak D call: TRBD1 (6 bases). The CDR3 sequence is 12 residues long. Germline V lookup: CDR1 MNHEY, CDR2 SMNVEV (reference sequence). Trimming pared 1 base from V and 15 bases from J, leaving 13 bases between. The CDR3 here is CASSLYPGDWFF. Here the CDR3 DNA reads TGTGCCAGCAGTTTATATCCAGGGGATTGGTTCTTC.

This rearrangement joins TRBV6-1 to TRBJ2-7, with 7 bases aligning to TRBD2. The V gene's germline CDR1 is MNHNS and CDR2 SASEGT. V dropped 4 bases and J dropped 3; count of bases not matched to a gene: 9. CDR3 size: 15 residues. The CDR3: CASSGGRAYFYEQYF. The CDR3 bases are TGTGCCAGCAGTGGGGGGAGGGCCTATTTCTACGAGCAGTACTTC.

J is TRBJ2-1 and V is TRBV27; the match to TRBD2 covers 9 bases. The CDR3 spans 18 residues. The J segment lost 2 bases and the V segment lost 0 bases, leaving 8 bases of the junction unmatched. Germline lookup yields CDR1 MNHEY and CDR2 SMNVEV (reference sequence). This chain's CDR3 is CASSLSPSGTVPYNEQFF. The CDR3 region has the DNA TGTGCCAGCAGTTTATCGCCTAGCGGGACTGTCCCCTACAATGAGCAGTTCTTC.

V is TRBV29-1 and J is TRBJ2-7, with D perhaps TRBD2 (6 bases). Germline V gives CDR1 SQVTM, CDR2 ANQGSEA. This CDR3 is built from 12 residues. The V end lost 6 bases, the J end lost 1 base, and 10 bases lay between the germline ends. The CDR3 coding sequence is TGCAGCGTGAGAGGAGGGTCCTACGAGCAGTACTTC. Its protein product is CSVRGGSYEQYF.

The J gene is TRBJ2-5, the V gene TRBV27, with 7 nucleotides matching TRBD1. Trimming took 6 bases from V and 5 from J; bases not matched to a gene: 6. The V gene's germline CDR1 is MNHEY and CDR2 SMNVEV (reference sequence). CDR3 length: 13 residues. CDR3 DNA: TGTGCCAGCAGAGCGCCCAGGGGGGAGACCCAGTACTTC. As protein: CASRAPRGETQYF.

The rearrangement uses TRBV5-5 and TRBJ2-7; D not certain. This CDR3 comprises 13 residues. CDR1 and CDR2 (germline): SGHKS, YYEKEE (reference sequence). The V and J ends lost 0 bases and 4 bases respectively, with 8 bases between them. The CDR3 protein is CASSLDWQYEQYF. CDR3 DNA: TGTGCCAGCAGCTTGGATTGGCAATACGAGCAGTACTTC.

This clone turned up a few times. V gene TRBV5-5 combines with J gene TRBJ2-7; 13 bases fit TRBD2. The CDR3 spans 17 residues. The V and J ends lost 4 bases and 0 bases, in that order; junction bases with no gene match: 7. Germline V gene lookup returns CDR1 SGHKS and CDR2 YYEKEE (reference sequence). The CDR3 protein is CASSTGLAGFSSYEQYF. DNA for the CDR3: TGTGCCAGCAGCACGGGACTAGCGGGATTCAGCTCCTACGAGCAGTACTTC.

The V call is TRBV11-2, the J call TRBJ2-7; maybe TRBD2 (6 bases). Deletions cut 2 bases from V and 3 bases from J, with 11 bases between. Germline assignment: CDR1 SGHAT and CDR2 FQNNGV. The CDR3 spans 14 residues. The CDR3 region has the DNA TGTGCCAGCAGCTTAAGTGGGGGGAACTACGAGCAGTACTTC. This sequence encodes CASSLSGGNYEQYF.

The J gene is TRBJ2-3, the V gene TRBV6-4, with TRBD1 matching over 10 bases. The J segment lost 4 bases and the V segment lost 2 bases, leaving 0 bases of the junction unmatched. Per germline, CDR1 MRHNA and CDR2 SNTAGT. The CDR3 loop spans 14 amino acids. The CDR3 loop reads CASSDGQGADTQYF. CDR3 sequence (DNA): TGTGCCAGCAGTGACGGACAGGGGGCAGATACGCAGTATTTT.

This clone has just one count. CDR3 sequence reads: CASSGEQYNEQFF. CDR3 nucleotides: TGCGCCAGCAGCGGGGAGCAGTACAATGAGCAGTTCTTC. This chain links TRBV10-2 with TRBJ2-1; maybe TRBD2 (5 bases). V lost 6 bases to trimming and J lost 4 bases, with 10 bases between them. Germline V lookup: CDR1 WSHSY, CDR2 SAAADI. The CDR3 covers 13 residues.

This rearrangement joins TRBV6-1 to TRBJ2-7; 10 positions agree with TRBD2. There are 14 residues in the CDR3. V dropped 2 bases and J dropped 2; count of bases not matched to a gene: 0. Germline values: CDR1 MNHNS, CDR2 SASEGT. The CDR3: CASSELAGAYEQYF. The CDR3 DNA reads as TGTGCCAGCAGTGAACTAGCGGGAGCCTACGAGCAGTACTTC.

CDR3 DNA: TGTGCCAGCTCCTCAGGGGCGGGAGGACCCCAGCATTTT. Protein sequence: CASSSGAGGPQHF. The chain employs TRBV28 and TRBJ1-5; possible D gene TRBD1, 6 bases. V dropped 8 bases and J dropped 10 bases, with 18 bases sitting between them. This CDR3 comprises 13 residues. CDR1 is MDHEN and CDR2 is SYDVKM in the germline V gene.

The chain is built from TRBV28 and TRBJ2-7, with 9 bases matching TRBD2. CDR3 size: 17 residues. Germline CDR1 and CDR2: MDHEN and SYDVKM. The ends lost 6 bases at V and 4 bases at J; junction bases unmatched: 16. The chain's CDR3 is CASSEPQQGLAQYEQYF. The CDR3 region has the DNA TGTGCCAGCAGCGAACCCCAACAGGGACTAGCTCAATACGAGCAGTACTTC.

The rearrangement uses TRBV7-8 and TRBJ2-1; TRBD2 matches at 10 bases. Germline V gene sequence: CDR1 SGHVS, CDR2 FQNEAQ. V lost 1 base to trimming and J lost 5 bases; unmatched junction nucleotides: 11. CDR3 length: 18 residues. CDR3 bases: TGTGCCAGCAGCTTAGAAGGTGGACTAGCGGTCGGGAACAATGAGCAGTTCTTC. This translates into CASSLEGGLAVGNNEQFF.

The V and J genes are TRBV6-5 and TRBJ1-3; weak D call: TRBD1 (5 bases). The length of the CDR3 is 13 residues. The germline V gene has CDR1 MNHEY and CDR2 SVGAGI. Trimming removed 4 bases from V and 4 bases from J, with 8 bases in between. The CDR3 sequence: CASSFNRGNTIYF. DNA of the CDR3: TGTGCCAGCAGTTTCAACAGGGGAAACACCATATATTTT.

CDR3 protein: CASSLKWTSEETQYF. Here the CDR3 DNA reads TGTGCCAGCAGCTTAAAGTGGACTAGTGAGGAGACCCAGTACTTC. The gene calls are TRBV7-9 and TRBJ2-5, with 7 bases fitting TRBD2. This CDR3 is 15 amino acids long. V was pared by 2 bases and J by 5 bases, with 8 bases of the junction left unmatched. Germline CDR1 and CDR2: SEHNR and FQNEAQ (reference sequence).